Listed here are 10 T cell receptor beta chains from one sample, sequenced in a study of blood T cell repertoires in COVID-19 (dated by TCRdb to about 2020). The library was prepared using the immunoSEQ multiplex PCR assay. TCRdb took this table from immuneACCESS and kept in-frame rearrangements with V and J called. Such tables lack part of the clones; where checked against another copy, unresolved V genes explain under half of the gap, and the rest is unexplained. This sample is represented by 220,000 or so clones; about 81% of them were singletons. Over 7% of the sample is held by the ten biggest clonotypes. The sequencing sample was made of peripheral blood. Receptors were obtained from a woman over 75 with COVID-19, enrolled during active disease.

The chain couples TRBV19 to TRBJ2-6; the match to TRBD1 covers 10 bases. Germline V gene data show CDR1 as LNHDA and CDR2 as SQIVND (reference sequence). The CDR3 covers 16 residues. The V gene end was trimmed by 6 bases and the J gene end by 3 bases; junction bases not matched to a gene: 5. For the CDR3, the DNA is TGTGCCAGTAGGAGACAGGGGGCGGGTGGGGCCAACGTCCTGACTTTC. It translates to CASRRQGAGGANVLTF.

The genes are TRBV9 and TRBJ1-4; TRBD1 might be the D (5 bases). The germline V and J ends were trimmed by 3 bases and 8 bases, with 20 bases remaining between them. Per germline, CDR1 SGDLS and CDR2 YYNGEE. CDR3 size: 16 residues. The CDR3 spells CASSAPLGANSEKLFF. The CDR3 bases are TGTGCCAGCAGCGCCCCTTTAGGGGCTAATTCGGAAAAACTGTTTTTT.

V is TRBV27 and J is TRBJ2-7; 12 bases match TRBD1. The CDR3 is 16 residues long. Germline assignment: CDR1 MNHEY and CDR2 SMNVEV (reference sequence). V trimming: 5 bases; J trimming: 2 bases; junction bases outside the gene matches: 7. The CDR3 sequence: CASSNERDRGPYEQYF. CDR3 nucleotides: TGTGCCAGCAGTAACGAGAGGGACAGGGGGCCCTACGAGCAGTACTTC.

This rearrangement joins TRBV30 to TRBJ1-2; TRBD1 is a possible D gene (6 bases). The V end lost 0 bases, the J end lost 2 bases, and 10 bases lay between the germline ends. Looked up from germline, CDR1 is GTSNPN and CDR2 is SVGIG (reference sequence). The CDR3 extends over 14 amino acids. This chain's CDR3 is CAWSVGQGNYGYTF. The CDR3 DNA is TGTGCCTGGAGTGTAGGCCAGGGGAACTATGGCTACACCTTC.

J is TRBJ1-1 and V is TRBV5-1, with 9 nucleotides matching TRBD1. The CDR3 runs to 13 residues. Germline CDR1 is SGHRS and CDR2 is YFSETQ. Trimming at V came to 6 bases and at J to 3 bases, leaving 3 bases not matched to a gene. The CDR3 loop is CASIGQGYTEAFF. Written as DNA, the CDR3 is TGCGCCAGCATCGGACAGGGGTACACTGAAGCTTTCTTT.

V and J are TRBV6-4 and TRBJ2-2; no clear D gene. The CDR3 covers 13 residues. In germline, CDR1 is MRHNA, CDR2 SNTAGT. The germline V and J ends were trimmed by 6 bases and 6 bases, with 11 bases remaining between them. CDR3 sequence (DNA): TGTGCCAGCAGACCCCAGGCGTCCGGGGAGCTGTTTTTT. Its translation: CASRPQASGELFF.

This chain uses TRBV30 with TRBJ2-1, with 7 bases that match TRBD2. V shed 4 bases, J shed 9 bases, and the junction held 15 bases outside the gene matches. The V gene's germline CDR1 is GTSNPN and CDR2 SVGIG (reference sequence). CDR3 length: 15 amino acids. The CDR3 sequence: CAWKQVASGRGEQFF. Written as DNA, the CDR3 is TGTGCCTGGAAGCAGGTGGCTAGCGGACGGGGTGAGCAGTTCTTC.

This sequence joins TRBV25-1 and TRBJ1-6; D may be TRBD1 (5 bases). The CDR3 has 14 amino acids. The V end was cut by 4 bases, the J end by 4 bases, with 8 bases between. Germline loops: CDR1 MGHDK, CDR2 SYGVNS. CDR3 loop: CASSGGGYNSPLHF. The CDR3 DNA reads as TGTGCCAGCAGTGGGGGGGGATATAATTCACCCCTCCACTTT. The full variable domain, rest sourced from reference TRBV25-1 and TRBJ1-6, is EADIYQTPRYLVIGTGKKITLECSQTMGHDKMYWYQQDPGMELHLIHYSYGVNSTEKGDLSSESTVSRIRTEHFPLTLESARPSHTSQYLCASSGGGYNSPLHFGNGTRLTVT.

The chain uses TRBV7-8 and TRBJ2-2, with 11 bases aligning to TRBD2. Germline V gene lookup returns CDR1 SGHVS and CDR2 FQNEAQ. After removal of 5 bases from V and 4 bases from J, the junction contained 6 bases not matched to a gene. The length of the CDR3 is 16 residues. The CDR3 DNA follows: TGTGCCAGCAGCCCAAGGACTAGCGGGCGCACCGGGGAGCTGTTTTTT. It specifies CASSPRTSGRTGELFF. Complete variable domain (other parts from reference TRBV7-8 and TRBJ2-2): GAGVSQSPRYKVAKRGQDVALRCDPISGHVSLFWYQQALGQGPEFLTYFQNEAQLDKSGLPSDRFFAERPEGSVSTLKIQRTQQEDSAVYLCASSPRTSGRTGELFFGEGSRLTVL.

This chain connects TRBV2 to TRBJ2-2; a possible D gene is TRBD2 (6 bases). Germline CDR1 SNHLY, CDR2 FYNNEI. This CDR3 comprises 14 residues. Trimming left V 8 bases short and J 4 bases short, with 14 bases between. The chain's CDR3 is CASGILSGTGELFF. The CDR3 DNA reads TGTGCCAGCGGCATTCTTAGCGGCACCGGGGAGCTGTTTTTT.